A selection of T cell receptor beta chains follows, all from one sample in a study of shared clonotypes between healthy human individuals. TCRdb's copy holds only in-frame clones and misses some; the assay was immunoSEQ multiplex PCR. The repertoire holds around 700,000 clones, with around 90% as singletons. The sequenced sample was naive CD8+ T cells sorted from blood. All receptors come from a man aged 25-45 years in good health. CDR3s include the opening cysteine and the closing phenylalanine or tryptophan. The order of the fields is clone size, D gene, J gene, V gene, CDR3 protein, CDR3 DNA. D genes are given only for firm matches. Clone size is not always given. Where it is, it says once, few, many or a class for expanded clones.

size: NA
D: NA
J: TRBJ2-4
V: TRBV18
CDR3: CASSPGVSRMRTKNIQYF
DNA: TGTGCCAGCTCACCGGGGGTAAGCAGGATGAGGACCAAAAACATTCAGTACTTC

size: NA
D: NA
J: TRBJ1-5
V: TRBV7-6
CDR3: CASSSSSNQPQHF
DNA: TGTGCCAGCAGCTCGAGTAGCAATCAGCCCCAGCATTTT

size: NA
D: NA
J: TRBJ2-1
V: TRBV7-8
CDR3: CASSWTPYNEQFF
DNA: TGTGCCAGCAGCTGGACCCCCTACAATGAGCAGTTCTTC

size: NA
D: NA
J: TRBJ2-7
V: TRBV7-9
CDR3: CASSFSPYEQYF
DNA: TGTGCCAGCAGCTTTTCTCCCTACGAGCAGTACTTC

size: once
D: NA
J: TRBJ1-5
V: TRBV7-9
CDR3: CASSQPFTNQPQHF
DNA: TGTGCCAGCAGCCAGCCTTTCACGAATCAGCCCCAGCATTTT

size: NA
D: TRBD1
J: TRBJ1-4
V: TRBV7-9
CDR3: CASSLEGASEKLFF
DNA: TGTGCCAGCAGCTTAGAGGGGGCCAGTGAAAAACTGTTTTTT

size: NA
D: NA
J: TRBJ2-7
V: TRBV15
CDR3: CATSPESGSYEQYF
DNA: TGTGCCACCAGCCCCGAGAGCGGATCCTACGAGCAGTACTTC

size: NA
D: TRBD1
J: TRBJ1-1
V: TRBV6-5
CDR3: CASSYSTDRGYEAFF
DNA: TGTGCCAGCAGTTACTCTACAGACAGGGGATATGAAGCTTTCTTT

size: NA
D: NA
J: TRBJ2-2
V: TRBV9
CDR3: CASSVGGQTGELFF
DNA: TGTGCCAGCAGCGTAGGCGGGCAGACCGGGGAGCTGTTTTTT

size: NA
D: TRBD2
J: TRBJ2-1
V: TRBV29-1
CDR3: CSVGLAGVRSYNEQFF
DNA: TGCAGCGTTGGACTAGCGGGAGTGCGGTCCTACAATGAGCAGTTCTTC

size: NA
D: TRBD1
J: TRBJ2-2
V: TRBV18
CDR3: CASSVGTVFNTGELFF
DNA: TGTGCCAGCTCAGTCGGGACAGTGTTCAACACCGGGGAGCTGTTTTTT

size: NA
D: TRBD2
J: TRBJ2-7
V: TRBV5-6
CDR3: CASSPGLAGIPGEQYF
DNA: TGTGCCAGCAGCCCGGGACTAGCGGGAATACCCGGCGAGCAGTACTTC

size: NA
D: NA
J: TRBJ1-1
V: TRBV11-2
CDR3: CASSLDTANTEAFF
DNA: TGTGCCAGCAGCTTAGATACAGCCAACACTGAAGCTTTCTTT

size: once
D: NA
J: TRBJ2-2
V: TRBV29-1
CDR3: CSASVGSPKRGTGELFF
DNA: TGCAGCGCTTCCGTCGGTAGTCCCAAACGGGGCACCGGGGAGCTGTTTTTT

size: NA
D: NA
J: TRBJ2-4
V: TRBV27
CDR3: CASSLLRSLAKNIQYF
DNA: TGTGCCAGCAGTTTGTTGAGATCTTTAGCCAAAAACATTCAGTACTTC

size: NA
D: NA
J: TRBJ2-7
V: TRBV2
CDR3: CASSEGYEQYF
DNA: TGTGCCAGCAGTGAAGGCTACGAGCAGTACTTC

size: NA
D: NA
J: TRBJ2-1
V: TRBV15
CDR3: CATRPDRSSYNEQFF
DNA: TGTGCCACCCGACCTGACAGGAGCTCCTACAATGAGCAGTTCTTC

size: NA
D: TRBD1
J: TRBJ2-1
V: TRBV7-9
CDR3: CAGQHGDRRFF
DNA: TGTGCCGGCCAACATGGGGACAGGCGGTTCTTC